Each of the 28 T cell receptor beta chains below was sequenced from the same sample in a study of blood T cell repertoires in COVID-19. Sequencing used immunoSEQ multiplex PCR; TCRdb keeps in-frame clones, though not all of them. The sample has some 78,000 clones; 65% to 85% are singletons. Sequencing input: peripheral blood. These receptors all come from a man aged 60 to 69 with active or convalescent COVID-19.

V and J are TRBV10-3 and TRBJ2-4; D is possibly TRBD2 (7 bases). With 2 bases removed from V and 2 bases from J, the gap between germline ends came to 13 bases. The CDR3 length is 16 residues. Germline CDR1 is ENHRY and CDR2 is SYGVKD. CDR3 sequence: CAISEGGARTKNIQYF. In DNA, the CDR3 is TGTGCCATCAGTGAGGGGGGGGCGAGAACCAAAAACATTCAGTACTTC.

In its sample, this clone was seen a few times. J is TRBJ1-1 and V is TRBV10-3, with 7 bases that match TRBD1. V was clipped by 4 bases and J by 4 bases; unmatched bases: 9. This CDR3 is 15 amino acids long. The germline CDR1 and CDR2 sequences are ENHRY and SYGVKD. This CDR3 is CAISGQGSVGTEAFF. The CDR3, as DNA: TGTGCCATCAGTGGACAGGGTTCGGTAGGCACTGAAGCTTTCTTT.

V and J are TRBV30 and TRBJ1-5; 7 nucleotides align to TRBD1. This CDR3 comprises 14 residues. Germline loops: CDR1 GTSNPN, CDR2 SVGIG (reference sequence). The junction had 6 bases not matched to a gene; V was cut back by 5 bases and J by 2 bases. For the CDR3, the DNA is TGTGCCTGGCAAACAGGGGATGGCAATCAGCCCCAGCATTTT. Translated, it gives CAWQTGDGNQPQHF.

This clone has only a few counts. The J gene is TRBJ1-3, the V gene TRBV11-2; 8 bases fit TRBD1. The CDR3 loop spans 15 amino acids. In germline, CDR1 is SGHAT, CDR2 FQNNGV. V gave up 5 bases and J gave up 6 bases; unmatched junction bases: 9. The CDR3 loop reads CASSPTSQGANTIYF. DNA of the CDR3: TGTGCCAGCAGCCCAACGTCCCAGGGGGCAAACACCATATATTTT.

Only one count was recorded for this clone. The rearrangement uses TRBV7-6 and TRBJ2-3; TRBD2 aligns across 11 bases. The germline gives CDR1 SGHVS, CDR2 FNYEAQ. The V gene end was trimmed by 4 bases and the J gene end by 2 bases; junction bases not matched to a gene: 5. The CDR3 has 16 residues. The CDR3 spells CASSSLAGGHTDTQYF. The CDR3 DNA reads TGTGCCAGCAGCTCTTTAGCGGGGGGGCACACAGATACGCAGTATTTT.

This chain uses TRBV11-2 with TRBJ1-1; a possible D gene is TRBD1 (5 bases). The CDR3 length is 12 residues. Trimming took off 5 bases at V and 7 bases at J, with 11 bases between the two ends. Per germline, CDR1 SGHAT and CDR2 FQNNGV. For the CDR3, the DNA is TGTGCCAGCAGCGGTGGACACTTTGAAGCTTTCTTT. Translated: CASSGGHFEAFF.

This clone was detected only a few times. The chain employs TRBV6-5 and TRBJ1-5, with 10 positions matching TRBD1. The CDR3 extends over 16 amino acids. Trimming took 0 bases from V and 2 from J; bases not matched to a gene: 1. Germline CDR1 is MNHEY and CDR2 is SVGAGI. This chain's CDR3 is CASSYSGTGGNQPQHF. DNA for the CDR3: TGTGCCAGCAGTTACTCGGGGACAGGGGGCAATCAGCCCCAGCATTTT.

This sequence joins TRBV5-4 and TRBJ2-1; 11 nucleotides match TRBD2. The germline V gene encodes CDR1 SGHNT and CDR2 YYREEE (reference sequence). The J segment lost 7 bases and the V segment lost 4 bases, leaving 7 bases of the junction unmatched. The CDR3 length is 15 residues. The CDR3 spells CASSPGTSGANEQFF. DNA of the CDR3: TGTGCCAGCAGCCCCGGGACTAGCGGAGCTAATGAGCAGTTCTTC.

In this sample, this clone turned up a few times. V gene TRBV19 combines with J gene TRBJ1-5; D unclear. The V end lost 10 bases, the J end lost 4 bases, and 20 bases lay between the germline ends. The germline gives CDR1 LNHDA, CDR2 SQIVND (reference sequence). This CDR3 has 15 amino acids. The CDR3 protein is CANPSGVEGNQPQHF. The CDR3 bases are TGTGCCAACCCCTCGGGAGTAGAGGGTAATCAGCCCCAGCATTTT.

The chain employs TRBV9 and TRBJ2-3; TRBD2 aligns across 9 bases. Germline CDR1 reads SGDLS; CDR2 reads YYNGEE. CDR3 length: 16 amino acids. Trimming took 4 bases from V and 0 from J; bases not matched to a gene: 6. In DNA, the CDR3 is TGTGCCAGCAGCCCATTTCTAGCGGGGAGCACAGATACGCAGTATTTT. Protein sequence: CASSPFLAGSTDTQYF.

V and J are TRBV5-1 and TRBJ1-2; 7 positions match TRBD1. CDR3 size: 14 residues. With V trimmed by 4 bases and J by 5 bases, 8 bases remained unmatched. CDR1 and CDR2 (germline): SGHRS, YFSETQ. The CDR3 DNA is TGCGCCAGCAGCCCGGGACAGACCCAATATGGCTACACCTTC. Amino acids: CASSPGQTQYGYTF.

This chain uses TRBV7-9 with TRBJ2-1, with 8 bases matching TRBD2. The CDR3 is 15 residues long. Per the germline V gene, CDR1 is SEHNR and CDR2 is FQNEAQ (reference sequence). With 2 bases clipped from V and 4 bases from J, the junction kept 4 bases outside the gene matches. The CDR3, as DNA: TGTGCCAGCAGCTTAACCAGCGGGGGTTACAATGAGCAGTTCTTC. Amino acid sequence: CASSLTSGGYNEQFF.

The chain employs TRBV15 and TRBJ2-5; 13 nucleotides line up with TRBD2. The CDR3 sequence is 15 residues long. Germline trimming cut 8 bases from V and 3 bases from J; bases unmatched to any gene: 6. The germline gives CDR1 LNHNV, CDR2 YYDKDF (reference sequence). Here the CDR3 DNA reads TGTGCCACCTGCAACGGACTAGCGGGGGAAGAGACCCAGTACTTC. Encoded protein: CATCNGLAGEETQYF.

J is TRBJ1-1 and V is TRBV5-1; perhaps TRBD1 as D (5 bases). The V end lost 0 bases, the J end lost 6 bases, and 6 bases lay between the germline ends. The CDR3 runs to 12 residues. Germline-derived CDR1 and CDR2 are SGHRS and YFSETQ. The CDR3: CASSLGQSEAFF. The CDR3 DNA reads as TGCGCCAGCAGCTTGGGACAGTCTGAAGCTTTCTTT.

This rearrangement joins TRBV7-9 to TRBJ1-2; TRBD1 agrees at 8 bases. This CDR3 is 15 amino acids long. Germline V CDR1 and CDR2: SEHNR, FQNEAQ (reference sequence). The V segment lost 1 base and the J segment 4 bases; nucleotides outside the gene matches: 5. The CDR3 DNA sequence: TGTGCCAGCAGCTTAGGTCAGGGGGCGTTCTATGGCTACACCTTC. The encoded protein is CASSLGQGAFYGYTF.

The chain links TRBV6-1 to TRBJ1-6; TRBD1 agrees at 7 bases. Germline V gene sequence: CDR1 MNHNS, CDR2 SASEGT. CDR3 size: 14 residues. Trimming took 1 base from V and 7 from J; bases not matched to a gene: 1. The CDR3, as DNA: TGTGCCAGCAGTGAAGGAGGGGGCAATTCACCCCTCCACTTT. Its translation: CASSEGGGNSPLHF.

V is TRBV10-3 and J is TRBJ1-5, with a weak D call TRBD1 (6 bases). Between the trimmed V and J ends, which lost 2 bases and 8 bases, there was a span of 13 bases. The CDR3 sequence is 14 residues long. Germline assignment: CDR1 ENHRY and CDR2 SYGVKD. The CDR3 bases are TGTGCCATCAGTGAGAGGGGGGGAGCGGAGCCCCAGCATTTT. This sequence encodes CAISERGGAEPQHF.

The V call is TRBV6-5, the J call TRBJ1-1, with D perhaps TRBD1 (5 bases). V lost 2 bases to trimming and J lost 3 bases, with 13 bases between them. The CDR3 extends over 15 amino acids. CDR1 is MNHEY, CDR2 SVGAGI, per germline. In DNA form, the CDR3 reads TGTGCCAGCAGTTACGGGCCTAACAGGTACACTGAAGCTTTCTTT. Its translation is CASSYGPNRYTEAFF.

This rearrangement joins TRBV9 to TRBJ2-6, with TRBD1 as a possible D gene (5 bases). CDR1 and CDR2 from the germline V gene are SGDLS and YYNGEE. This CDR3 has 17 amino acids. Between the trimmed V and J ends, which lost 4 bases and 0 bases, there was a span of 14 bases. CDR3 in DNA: TGTGCCAGCAGCCCCGCGGTAGGGGCCTCTGGGGCCAACGTCCTGACTTTC. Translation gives CASSPAVGASGANVLTF.

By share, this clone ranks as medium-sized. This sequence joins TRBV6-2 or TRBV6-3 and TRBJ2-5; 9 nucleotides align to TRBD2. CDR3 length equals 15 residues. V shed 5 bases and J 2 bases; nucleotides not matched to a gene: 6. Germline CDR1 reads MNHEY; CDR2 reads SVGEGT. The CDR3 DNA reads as TGTGCCAGCAGTCCGGCGACTAGCGGACAAGAGACCCAGTACTTC. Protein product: CASSPATSGQETQYF.

Here the CDR3 reads CASRPGGYYNEQFF. As DNA, the CDR3 is TGTGCCAGTAGACCGGGGGGGTATTACAATGAGCAGTTCTTC. The chain links TRBV19 to TRBJ2-1, with TRBD2 matching over 8 bases. The CDR3 extends over 14 amino acids. With V trimmed by 6 bases and J by 4 bases, 5 bases remained unmatched. CDR1 and CDR2 from the germline V gene are LNHDA and SQIVND (reference sequence). Combining the CDR3 with reference TRBV19 and TRBJ2-1 gives the whole variable domain DGGITQSPKYLFRKEGQNVTLSCEQNLNHDAMYWYRQDPGQGLRLIYYSQIVNDFQKGDIAEGYSVSREKKESFPLTVTSAQKNPTAFYLCASRPGGYYNEQFFGPGTRLTVL.

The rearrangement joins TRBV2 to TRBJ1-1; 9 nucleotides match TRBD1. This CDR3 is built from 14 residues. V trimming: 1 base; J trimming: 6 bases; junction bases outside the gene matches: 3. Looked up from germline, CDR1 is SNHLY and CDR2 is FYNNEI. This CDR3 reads CASSEGQGDPEAFF. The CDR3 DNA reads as TGTGCCAGCAGTGAAGGACAGGGGGATCCTGAAGCTTTCTTT.

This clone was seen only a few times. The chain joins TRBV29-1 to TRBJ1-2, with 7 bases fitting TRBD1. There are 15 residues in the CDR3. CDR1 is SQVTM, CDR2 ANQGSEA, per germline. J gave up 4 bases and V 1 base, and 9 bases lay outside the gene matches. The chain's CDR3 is CSVEGGQTGRYGYTF. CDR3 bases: TGCAGCGTTGAAGGGGGCCAGACAGGGCGCTATGGCTACACCTTC.

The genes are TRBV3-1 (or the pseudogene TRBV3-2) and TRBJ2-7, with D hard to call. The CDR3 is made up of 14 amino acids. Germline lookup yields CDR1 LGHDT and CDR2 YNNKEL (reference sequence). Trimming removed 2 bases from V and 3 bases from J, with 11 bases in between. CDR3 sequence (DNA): TGTGCCAGCAGCCAATTGAACAGATACTACGAGCAGTACTTC. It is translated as CASSQLNRYYEQYF.

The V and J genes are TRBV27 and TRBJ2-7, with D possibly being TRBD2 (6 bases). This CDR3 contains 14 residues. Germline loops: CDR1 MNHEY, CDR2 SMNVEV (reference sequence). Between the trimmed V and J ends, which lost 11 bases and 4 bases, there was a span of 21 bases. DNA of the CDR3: TGTGCCCCCCAGACCCACGGACGGGAGTACGAGCAGTACTTC. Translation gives CAPQTHGREYEQYF.

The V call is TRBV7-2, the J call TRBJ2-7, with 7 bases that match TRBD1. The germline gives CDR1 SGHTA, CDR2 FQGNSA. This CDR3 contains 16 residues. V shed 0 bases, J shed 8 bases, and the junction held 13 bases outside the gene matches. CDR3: CASSLAPRAGTDKQYF. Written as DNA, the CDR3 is TGTGCCAGCAGCTTAGCCCCCCGTGCAGGGACAGATAAGCAGTACTTC.

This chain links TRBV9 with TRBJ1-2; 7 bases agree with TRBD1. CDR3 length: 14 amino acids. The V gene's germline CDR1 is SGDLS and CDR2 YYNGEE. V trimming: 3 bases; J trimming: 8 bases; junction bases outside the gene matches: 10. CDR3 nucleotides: TGTGCCAGCAGCGGACTTAACAGGGGAGGCGGCTACACCTTC. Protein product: CASSGLNRGGGYTF.

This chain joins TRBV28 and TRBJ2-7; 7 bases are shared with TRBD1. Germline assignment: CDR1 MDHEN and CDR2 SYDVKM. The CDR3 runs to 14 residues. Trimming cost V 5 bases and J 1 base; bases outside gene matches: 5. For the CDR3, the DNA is TGTGCCAGCAGTCCGGGACAGACTTCCTACGAGCAGTACTTC. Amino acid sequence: CASSPGQTSYEQYF.